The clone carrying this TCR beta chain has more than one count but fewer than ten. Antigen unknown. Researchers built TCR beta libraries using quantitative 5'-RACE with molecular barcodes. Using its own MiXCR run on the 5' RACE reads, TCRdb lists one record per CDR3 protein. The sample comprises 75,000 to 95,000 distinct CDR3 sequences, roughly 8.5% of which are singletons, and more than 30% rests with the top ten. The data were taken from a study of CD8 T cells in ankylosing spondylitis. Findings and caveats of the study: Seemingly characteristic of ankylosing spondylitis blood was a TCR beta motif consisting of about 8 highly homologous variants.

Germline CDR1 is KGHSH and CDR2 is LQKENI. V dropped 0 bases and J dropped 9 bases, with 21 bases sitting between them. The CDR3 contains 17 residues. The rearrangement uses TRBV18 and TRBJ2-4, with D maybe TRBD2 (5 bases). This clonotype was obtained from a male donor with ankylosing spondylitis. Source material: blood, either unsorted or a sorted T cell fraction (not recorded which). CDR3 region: CASSPPVAQPGSIIQYF. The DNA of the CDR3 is TGTGCCAGCTCACCACCCGTGGCACAGCCGGGGTCTATCATTCAGTACTTC.